This T cell receptor beta chain appears in the sequencing data of a study of neurological immune-mediated disorders. This clonotype was seen many times. The V end lost 1 base, the J end lost 13 bases, and 11 bases lay between the germline ends. This CDR3 contains 12 residues. The cDNA came from 5'RACE with 10-nucleotide random UMIs. Every sequencing run produced over 200 million TCR-beta sequences that came from 15-18 subjects. TCRdb fed the 5' RACE reads into MiXCR, producing one record per CDR3 protein. The sample has 75,000 to 80,000 distinct CDR3 sequences; 4.5% to 6.5% are singletons. This TCR was recovered from a woman aged 25 to 39 with multiple sclerosis. The chain links TRBV12-3 or TRBV12-4 to TRBJ2-1; a possible D gene is TRBD2 (5 bases). Sequencing used PBMCs. CDR3 amino acids: CASSLDGMVQFF. The CDR3 DNA sequence: TGTGCCAGCAGTTTAGACGGGATGGTTCAGTTCTTC.